This T cell receptor beta chain was sequenced in a study of shared clonotypes between healthy human individuals. CD45RO-negative CD8 cells positively selected for CCR7 made up the naive population, which excluded terminally differentiated effector memory CD45RA+ cells. V lost 4 bases and J 7 bases, leaving 21 bases between the germline ends. CDR1 is SGDLS and CDR2 is YYNGEE in the germline V gene. The CDR3 loop spans 16 amino acids. Sequencing was performed with immunoSEQ multiplex PCR; in TCRdb, only in-frame clones are kept and a portion is missing. The table lists 2 million to 2.5 million clones, about 92% of them singletons. To note about this clone: The same CDR3 is also encoded by other DNA sequences in this sample.

The sequence derives from a man aged 18 to 29 in good health. Some clones in this sample may be carry-over from other donors' samples. The sample consisted of naive CD8+ T cells from PBMCs. The chain has TRBV9 and TRBJ2-1, with a weak D call TRBD2 (5 bases). The CDR3 loop is CASSPPPAGLYNEQFF. As DNA, the CDR3 is TGTGCCAGCAGCCCTCCGCCTGCGGGCCTTTATAATGAGCAGTTCTTC.